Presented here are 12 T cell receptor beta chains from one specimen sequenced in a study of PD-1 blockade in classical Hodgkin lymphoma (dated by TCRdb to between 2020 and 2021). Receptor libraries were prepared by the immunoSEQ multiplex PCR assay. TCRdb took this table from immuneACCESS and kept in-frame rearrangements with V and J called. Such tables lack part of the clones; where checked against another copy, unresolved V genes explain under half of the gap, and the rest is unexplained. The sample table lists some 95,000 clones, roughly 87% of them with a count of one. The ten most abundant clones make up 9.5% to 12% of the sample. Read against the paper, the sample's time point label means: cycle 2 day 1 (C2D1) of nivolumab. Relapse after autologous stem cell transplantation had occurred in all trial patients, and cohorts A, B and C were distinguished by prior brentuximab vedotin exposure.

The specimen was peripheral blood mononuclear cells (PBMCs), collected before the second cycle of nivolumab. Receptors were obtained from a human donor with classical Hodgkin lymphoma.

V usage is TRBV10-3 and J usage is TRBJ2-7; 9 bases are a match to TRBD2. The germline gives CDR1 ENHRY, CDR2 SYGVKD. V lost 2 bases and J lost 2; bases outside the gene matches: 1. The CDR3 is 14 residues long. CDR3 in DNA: TGTGCCATCAGTGAGCTAGCGGGACCCTACGAGCAGTACTTC. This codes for CAISELAGPYEQYF.

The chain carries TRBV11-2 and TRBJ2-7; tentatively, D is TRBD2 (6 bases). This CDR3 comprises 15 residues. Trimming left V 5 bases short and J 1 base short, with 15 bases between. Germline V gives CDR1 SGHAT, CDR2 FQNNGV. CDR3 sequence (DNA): TGTGCCAGCAGCCCCCAGCGGGTGGTGTCCTACGAGCAGTACTTC. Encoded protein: CASSPQRVVSYEQYF.

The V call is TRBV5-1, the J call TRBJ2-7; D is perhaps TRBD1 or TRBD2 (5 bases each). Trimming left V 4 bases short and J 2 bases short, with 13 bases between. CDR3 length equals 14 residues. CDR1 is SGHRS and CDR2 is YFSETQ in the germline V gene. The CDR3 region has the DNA TGCGCCAGCAGCCCGGGGCCATACGCCTACGAGCAGTACTTC. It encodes CASSPGPYAYEQYF.

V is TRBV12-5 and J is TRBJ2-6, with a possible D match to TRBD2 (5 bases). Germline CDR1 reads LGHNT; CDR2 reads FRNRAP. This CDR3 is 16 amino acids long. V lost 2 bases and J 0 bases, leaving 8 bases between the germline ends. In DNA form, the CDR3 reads TGTGCTAGTGGTTTGCGGGGTCCCTCTGGGGCCAACGTCCTGACTTTC. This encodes CASGLRGPSGANVLTF.

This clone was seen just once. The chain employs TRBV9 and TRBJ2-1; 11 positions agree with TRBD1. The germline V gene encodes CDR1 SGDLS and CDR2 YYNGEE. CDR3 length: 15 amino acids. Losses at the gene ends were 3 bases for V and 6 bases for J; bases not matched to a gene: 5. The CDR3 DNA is TGTGCCAGCAGCGGTTCCGGGACAGGGGGCAATGAGCAGTTCTTC. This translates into CASSGSGTGGNEQFF.

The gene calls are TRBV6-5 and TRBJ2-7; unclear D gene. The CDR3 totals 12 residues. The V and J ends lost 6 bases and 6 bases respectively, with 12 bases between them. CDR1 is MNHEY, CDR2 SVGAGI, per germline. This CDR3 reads CASSKGAGEQYF. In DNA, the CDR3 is TGTGCCAGCAGCAAGGGCGCCGGCGAGCAGTACTTC.

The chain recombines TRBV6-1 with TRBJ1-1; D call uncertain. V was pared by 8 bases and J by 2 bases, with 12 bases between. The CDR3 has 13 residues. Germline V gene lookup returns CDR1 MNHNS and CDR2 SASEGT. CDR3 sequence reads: CASAPRKNTEAFF. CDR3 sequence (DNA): TGTGCCAGCGCCCCGAGGAAAAACACTGAAGCTTTCTTT.

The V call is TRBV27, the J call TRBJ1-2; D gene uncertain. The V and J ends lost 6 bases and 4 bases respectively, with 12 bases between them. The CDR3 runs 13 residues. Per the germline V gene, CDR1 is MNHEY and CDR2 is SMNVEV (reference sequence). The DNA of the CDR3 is TGTGCCAGCAGACCTGACGGACCCTATGGCTACACCTTC. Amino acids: CASRPDGPYGYTF.

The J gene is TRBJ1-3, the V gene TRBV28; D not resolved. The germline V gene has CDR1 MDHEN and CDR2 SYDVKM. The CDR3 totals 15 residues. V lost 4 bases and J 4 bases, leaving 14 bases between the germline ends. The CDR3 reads CASSSPLNDGNTIYF. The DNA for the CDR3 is TGTGCCAGCAGTTCCCCTCTAAATGACGGAAACACCATATATTTT.

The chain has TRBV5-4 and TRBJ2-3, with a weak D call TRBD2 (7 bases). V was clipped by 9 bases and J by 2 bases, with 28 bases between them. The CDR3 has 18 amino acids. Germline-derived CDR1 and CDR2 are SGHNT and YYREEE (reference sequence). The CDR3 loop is CAIRGGGDRDYPTDTQYF. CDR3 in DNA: TGTGCCATCCGAGGAGGGGGTGACCGGGACTACCCCACAGATACGCAGTATTTT.

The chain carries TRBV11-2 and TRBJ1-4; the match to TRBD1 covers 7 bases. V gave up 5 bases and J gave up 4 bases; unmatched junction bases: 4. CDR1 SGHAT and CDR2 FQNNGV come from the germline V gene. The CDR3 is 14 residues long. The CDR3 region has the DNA TGTGCCAGCAGCGAGGGACAGAATAATGAAAAACTGTTTTTT. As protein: CASSEGQNNEKLFF.

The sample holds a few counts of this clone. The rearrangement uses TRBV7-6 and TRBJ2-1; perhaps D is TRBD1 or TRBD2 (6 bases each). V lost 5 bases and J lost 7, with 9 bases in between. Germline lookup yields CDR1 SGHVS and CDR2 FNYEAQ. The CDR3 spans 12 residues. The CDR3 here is CASSIGGNEQFF. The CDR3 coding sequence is TGTGCCAGCAGCATAGGGGGGAATGAGCAGTTCTTC.